A single sample gave rise to the 10 T cell receptor beta chains below, sequenced in a study of a mutant IDH1 vaccine in newly diagnosed glioma. Time point described: week 23, last vaccination. In the vaccine, a single dose held 300 ug of the mutant IDH1 20-mer peptide, along with topical imiquimod. The antigens these receptors bind are not known. Data came from immunoSEQ multiplex PCR; TCRdb stores just in-frame clones and leaves some out. Of tens of thousands of clones listed, approximately 80% were seen once; the top ten hold around 5.1%. The sample here was PBMCs, taken from a glioma patient whose treatment included an IDH1 peptide vaccine. The receptors were gathered from a man aged 35-49 years with glioma.

The gene calls are TRBV7-8 and TRBJ2-5; possible D gene TRBD2, 6 bases. The germline gives CDR1 SGHVS, CDR2 FQNEAQ. V gave up 2 bases and J gave up 4 bases, with 14 bases separating them. CDR3 length equals 15 residues. The CDR3 spells CASSLWTGEGETQYF. The CDR3 nucleotides are TGTGCCAGCAGCTTATGGACGGGAGAGGGAGAGACCCAGTACTTC.

The chain uses TRBV7-2 and TRBJ1-3; D call uncertain. Germline values: CDR1 SGHTA, CDR2 FQGNSA. V was pared by 1 base and J by 0 bases, with 7 bases between. This CDR3 region has 15 residues. The CDR3, as DNA: TGTGCCAGCAGCTTAGGACGGAACTCTGGAAACACCATATATTTT. Protein sequence: CASSLGRNSGNTIYF. Supplemented by reference TRBV7-2 and TRBJ1-3, the full variable domain reads GAGVSQSPSNKVTEKGKDVELRCDPISGHTALYWYRQSLGQGLEFLIYFQGNSAPDKSGLPSDRFSAERTGGSVSTLTIQRTQQEDSAVYLCASSLGRNSGNTIYFGEGSWLTVV.

The genes are TRBV18 and TRBJ1-3; D uncertain. With 2 bases removed from V and 0 bases from J, the gap between germline ends came to 20 bases. Germline lookup yields CDR1 KGHSH and CDR2 LQKENI. The CDR3 is 19 amino acids. The CDR3 sequence is CASSPIAFSKTTSGNTIYF. The CDR3 nucleotides are TGTGCCAGCTCACCAATCGCGTTTTCGAAGACCACCTCTGGAAACACCATATATTTT.

V is TRBV7-6 and J is TRBJ2-2; 12 bases align to TRBD2. The germline V gene encodes CDR1 SGHVS and CDR2 FNYEAQ. Losses at the gene ends were 5 bases for V and 4 bases for J; bases not matched to a gene: 5. The CDR3 length is 16 residues. The chain's CDR3 is CASSPASGRATGELFF. The CDR3 DNA sequence: TGTGCCAGCAGCCCCGCTAGCGGGAGGGCCACCGGGGAGCTGTTTTTT.

This clone was counted a single time. V and J are TRBV10-3 and TRBJ2-1; no firm D call. Germline values: CDR1 ENHRY, CDR2 SYGVKD. The ends were cut back, 0 bases at V and 5 bases at J, with 8 bases in the middle. The CDR3 sequence is 14 residues long. As DNA, the CDR3 is TGTGCCATCAGTGAGTCCCAGCCTGACAATGAGCAGTTCTTC. Translated: CAISESQPDNEQFF.

The J gene is TRBJ2-7, the V gene TRBV6-5; 7 bases match TRBD1. J was trimmed by 6 bases and V by 4 bases; bases with no gene match: 9. The germline V gene encodes CDR1 MNHEY and CDR2 SVGAGI. The CDR3 totals 14 residues. The chain's CDR3 is CASSSRTGPSEQYF. In nucleotides, the CDR3 is TGTGCCAGCAGTTCGAGGACAGGTCCCTCCGAGCAGTACTTC.

The chain is built from TRBV6-1 and TRBJ2-2; 12 bases match TRBD2. V lost 10 bases to trimming and J lost 5 bases; unmatched junction nucleotides: 5. CDR1 is MNHNS and CDR2 is SASEGT in the germline V gene. The CDR3 totals 14 residues. CDR3 coding DNA: TGTGCCACCGTTACTAGCGGGAGGACCGGGGAGCTGTTTTTT. Its translation is CATVTSGRTGELFF.

The CDR3: CASSFGGRRMNTEAFF. Written as DNA, the CDR3 is TGTGCCAGCAGTTTCGGGGGCCGGAGGATGAACACTGAAGCTTTCTTT. The chain has TRBV28 and TRBJ1-1; tentatively, D is TRBD1 (6 bases). The CDR3 extends over 16 amino acids. In germline, CDR1 is MDHEN, CDR2 SYDVKM. V shed 3 bases and J shed 0 bases, with 14 bases lying between them.

The CDR3 spells CACAKSRLYEAKNIQYF. CDR3 bases: TGTGCCTGCGCTAAGTCTCGGCTCTACGAGGCCAAAAACATTCAGTACTTC. V gene TRBV30 combines with J gene TRBJ2-4; D gene ambiguous. Germline assignment: CDR1 GTSNPN and CDR2 SVGIG (reference sequence). This CDR3 is built from 17 residues. Deletions cut 6 bases from V and 1 base from J, with 22 bases between. Together with reference TRBV30 and TRBJ2-4, the CDR3 gives the full variable domain: SQTIHQWPATLVQPVGSPLSLECTVEGTSNPNLYWYRQAAGRGLQLLFYSVGIGQISSEVPQNLSASRPQDRQFILSSKKLLLSDSGFYLCACAKSRLYEAKNIQYFGAGTRLSVL.

V gene TRBV7-8 combines with J gene TRBJ2-3, with a weak D call TRBD2 (6 bases). There are 13 residues in the CDR3. Germline values: CDR1 SGHVS, CDR2 FQNEAQ. Trimming removed 7 bases at V and 5 bases at J, with 13 bases between. The CDR3 region is CASTAARGDTQYF. CDR3 bases: TGTGCCAGCACCGCGGCGCGGGGAGATACGCAGTATTTT.